Following are 29 T cell receptor beta chains from one sample sequenced in a study of OX40 agonist ivuxolimab in advanced cancers. Measured with immunoSEQ multiplex PCR; TCRdb has only the in-frame clones, and not every one. This table holds fewer than 90,000 clones, around 86% found once. The sequenced sample was CD4+ or CD8+ T cells sorted from blood, obtained in a trial of the OX40 agonist ivuxolimab. The receptor source for this set is an adult with an advanced solid tumor such as melanoma, head and neck, liver or kidney cancer.

The V gene is TRBV7-2, the J gene TRBJ1-1; D is unclear. The CDR3 is 14 residues long. V gave up 3 bases and J gave up 0 bases, with 8 bases separating them. Germline loops: CDR1 SGHTA, CDR2 FQGNSA. The CDR3 sequence is CASSFQMMNTEAFF. The CDR3 region has the DNA TGTGCCAGCAGCTTTCAAATGATGAACACTGAAGCTTTCTTT.

The chain uses TRBV11-3 and TRBJ2-7; TRBD1 might be the D (6 bases). Deletions cut 4 bases from V and 0 bases from J, with 13 bases between. There are 15 residues in the CDR3. Germline-derived CDR1 and CDR2 are SGHNT and YENEEA. The CDR3 reads CASSSRTAPSYEQYF. The DNA of the CDR3 is TGTGCCAGCAGCTCGAGGACAGCCCCCTCCTACGAGCAGTACTTC.

The rearrangement joins TRBV19 to TRBJ2-5, with D perhaps TRBD2 (7 bases). V lost 9 bases and J 2 bases, leaving 19 bases between the germline ends. This CDR3 comprises 15 residues. CDR1 and CDR2 from the germline V gene are LNHDA and SQIVND (reference sequence). The CDR3 spells CASQSLEGGQETQYF. CDR3 bases: TGTGCCAGCCAATCACTGGAGGGGGGGCAAGAGACCCAGTACTTC. Together with reference TRBV19 and TRBJ2-5, the CDR3 gives the full variable domain: DGGITQSPKYLFRKEGQNVTLSCEQNLNHDAMYWYRQDPGQGLRLIYYSQIVNDFQKGDIAEGYSVSREKKESFPLTVTSAQKNPTAFYLCASQSLEGGQETQYFGPGTRLLVL.

The genes are TRBV18 and TRBJ2-7; 13 nucleotides line up with TRBD2. This CDR3 has 15 amino acids. V trimming: 6 bases; J trimming: 2 bases; junction bases outside the gene matches: 4. Germline CDR1 is KGHSH and CDR2 is LQKENI. CDR3 sequence reads: CASSQTSGGTYEQYF. The CDR3 region has the DNA TGTGCCAGCTCGCAGACTAGCGGGGGGACCTACGAGCAGTACTTC.

This chain uses TRBV4-3 with TRBJ2-2; 13 bases align to TRBD2. Germline CDR1 reads LGHNA; CDR2 reads YSLEER. The V and J ends lost 4 bases and 6 bases, in that order; junction bases with no gene match: 11. The CDR3 contains 18 residues. CDR3 residues: CASSLLGLAGAKAGELFF. The CDR3 DNA is TGCGCCAGCAGCCTTCTCGGACTAGCGGGAGCTAAGGCCGGGGAGCTGTTTTTT.

This chain uses TRBV4-1 with TRBJ2-5, with 7 bases lining up with TRBD2. This CDR3 has 14 amino acids. With 1 base clipped from V and 2 bases from J, the junction kept 1 base outside the gene matches. Germline CDR1 and CDR2: MGHRA and YSYEKL. The CDR3 here is CASSQGGLQETQYF. In nucleotides, the CDR3 is TGCGCCAGCAGCCAAGGGGGACTACAAGAGACCCAGTACTTC.

This chain uses TRBV7-3 with TRBJ2-1, with 7 nucleotides matching TRBD2. V lost 4 bases, J lost 6 bases, and 0 bases stayed unmatched. The CDR3 spans 12 residues. Per germline, CDR1 SGHTA and CDR2 FQGTGA. The CDR3 sequence is CASSSGGNEQFF. The CDR3 region has the DNA TGTGCCAGCAGCTCGGGGGGCAATGAGCAGTTCTTC.

The chain combines TRBV12-5 with TRBJ2-7; tentatively, D is TRBD1 (7 bases). This CDR3 contains 15 residues. The V gene's germline CDR1 is LGHNT and CDR2 FRNRAP. V was clipped by 1 base and J by 4 bases, with 14 bases between them. The CDR3: CASGLEGGGNYEQYF. CDR3 sequence (DNA): TGTGCTAGTGGTTTGGAAGGAGGGGGCAATTACGAGCAGTACTTC. The whole variable domain, filled in from reference TRBV12-5 and TRBJ2-7, reads DARVTQTPRHKVTEMGQEVTMRCQPILGHNTVFWYRQTMMQGLELLAYFRNRAPLDDSGMPKDRFSAEMPDATLATLKIQPSEPRDSAVYFCASGLEGGGNYEQYFGPGTRLTVT.

The rearrangement uses TRBV19 and TRBJ2-7; no definite D call. The CDR3 has 13 residues. The germline gives CDR1 LNHDA, CDR2 SQIVND (reference sequence). V lost 4 bases and J 0 bases, leaving 7 bases between the germline ends. The CDR3 sequence: CASSTAVSYEQYF. DNA for the CDR3: TGTGCCAGTAGTACCGCAGTCTCCTACGAGCAGTACTTC.

The V call is TRBV7-3, the J call TRBJ1-1; D is perhaps TRBD1 (5 bases). The CDR3 has 14 amino acids. Germline V gene data show CDR1 as SGHTA and CDR2 as FQGTGA. V dropped 2 bases and J dropped 2 bases, with 9 bases sitting between them. The CDR3 loop reads CASSLYGGNTEAFF. CDR3 DNA sequence: TGTGCCAGCAGCTTATATGGGGGTAACACTGAAGCTTTCTTT.

The J gene is TRBJ1-4, the V gene TRBV4-3; TRBD1 matches at 10 bases. CDR1 and CDR2 from the germline V gene are LGHNA and YSLEER. There are 13 residues in the CDR3. Unmatched junction bases numbered 3, after V lost 4 bases and J lost 10 bases. CDR3 DNA sequence: TGCGCCAGCAGCCGACAGGGGGCAGGAAAACTGTTTTTT. Residues: CASSRQGAGKLFF.

The V gene is TRBV19, the J gene TRBJ2-5; 13 positions match TRBD2. This CDR3 contains 18 residues. Germline assignment: CDR1 LNHDA and CDR2 SQIVND (reference sequence). V shed 4 bases, J shed 5 bases, and the junction held 13 bases outside the gene matches. CDR3 DNA: TGTGCCAGTAGTACCTCCCGGACTAGCGGGAGACTGCGGGAGACCCAGTACTTC. Its translation is CASSTSRTSGRLRETQYF.

This chain uses TRBV5-1 with TRBJ2-3; perhaps TRBD2 as D (7 bases). This CDR3 has 17 amino acids. CDR1 and CDR2 from the germline V gene are SGHRS and YFSETQ. V was cut by 3 bases and J by 4 bases, with 21 bases left in between. This CDR3 reads CASSSLVGGGAADTQYF. Written as DNA, the CDR3 is TGCGCCAGCAGCTCCCTAGTGGGAGGGGGGGCCGCAGATACGCAGTATTTT.

The chain uses TRBV30 and TRBJ2-6; D call uncertain. Germline V gene sequence: CDR1 GTSNPN, CDR2 SVGIG (reference sequence). V was trimmed by 1 base and J by 1 base, leaving 5 bases between them. The CDR3 covers 14 residues. CDR3 DNA sequence: TGTGCCTGGAGTGAAGGGTCTGGGGCCAACGTCCTGACTTTC. It codes for CAWSEGSGANVLTF.

The chain links TRBV9 to TRBJ2-2, with 8 positions matching TRBD2. The length of the CDR3 is 15 residues. Germline-derived CDR1 and CDR2 are SGDLS and YYNGEE. V lost 0 bases, J lost 5 bases, and 3 bases stayed unmatched. In DNA form, the CDR3 reads TGTGCCAGCAGCGTAGAGGCTAGCGGGACCGGGGAGCTGTTTTTT. It yields the protein CASSVEASGTGELFF. Supplemented by reference TRBV9 and TRBJ2-2, the full variable domain reads DSGVTQTPKHLITATGQRVTLRCSPRSGDLSVYWYQQSLDQGLQFLIQYYNGEERAKGNILERFSAQQFPDLHSELNLSSLELGDSALYFCASSVEASGTGELFFGEGSRLTVL.

The J gene is TRBJ2-7, the V gene TRBV11-3; 8 bases agree with TRBD1. V lost 5 bases and J lost 6; bases outside the gene matches: 12. Per the germline V gene, CDR1 is SGHNT and CDR2 is YENEEA. CDR3 length: 15 residues. The DNA of the CDR3 is TGTGCCAGCAGCCAATTCCAGGGGGCGCCGGGCGAGCAGTACTTC. Translated: CASSQFQGAPGEQYF.

The chain links TRBV27 to TRBJ2-7; TRBD1 matches at 8 bases. Germline loops: CDR1 MNHEY, CDR2 SMNVEV (reference sequence). V was clipped by 5 bases and J by 1 base; unmatched bases: 4. This CDR3 spans 14 amino acids. CDR3 sequence: CASSRTGSSYEQYF. The CDR3 DNA reads TGTGCCAGCAGTCGGACAGGGTCATCCTACGAGCAGTACTTC.

This clone was counted once. The rearrangement links TRBV7-3 to TRBJ1-1; the D gene is possibly TRBD1 (5 bases). From germline, CDR1 is SGHTA and CDR2 FQGTGA. The CDR3 is made up of 13 amino acids. V shed 3 bases and J shed 5 bases, with 10 bases lying between them. CDR3 sequence: CASSLTDRTEAFF. DNA for the CDR3: TGTGCCAGCAGCTTGACAGACCGTACTGAAGCTTTCTTT.

The chain combines TRBV6-6 with TRBJ1-1, with a possible D match to TRBD1 (5 bases). Germline values: CDR1 MNHNY, CDR2 SVGAGI (reference sequence). The CDR3 runs 14 residues. Deletions cut 5 bases from V and 3 bases from J, with 13 bases between. Here the CDR3 DNA reads TGTGCCAGCAGTGTCAGGGTTTCGGACACTGAAGCTTTCTTT. Protein sequence: CASSVRVSDTEAFF.

V and J are TRBV7-2 and TRBJ2-1, with D uncertain. Germline V lookup: CDR1 SGHTA, CDR2 FQGNSA. The V gene lost 3 bases and the J gene lost 6 bases, with 3 bases spanning the gap. The CDR3 has 11 residues. The CDR3 loop is CASSFGNEQFF. CDR3 nucleotide sequence: TGTGCCAGCAGCTTCGGCAATGAGCAGTTCTTC.

The V and J genes are TRBV9 and TRBJ1-5, with 7 nucleotides matching TRBD1. V dropped 5 bases and J dropped 5; count of bases not matched to a gene: 13. The germline gives CDR1 SGDLS, CDR2 YYNGEE. The CDR3 runs to 16 residues. The CDR3 loop reads CASRDTGTVLDQPQHF. The CDR3 DNA follows: TGTGCCAGCAGAGACACCGGGACAGTCCTCGATCAGCCCCAGCATTTT. Complete variable domain (other parts from reference TRBV9 and TRBJ1-5): DSGVTQTPKHLITATGQRVTLRCSPRSGDLSVYWYQQSLDQGLQFLIQYYNGEERAKGNILERFSAQQFPDLHSELNLSSLELGDSALYFCASRDTGTVLDQPQHFGDGTRLSIL.

The rearrangement uses TRBV5-6 and TRBJ2-1, with 9 nucleotides matching TRBD1. V lost 7 bases, J lost 4 bases, and 9 bases stayed unmatched. The CDR3 covers 15 residues. Per the germline V gene, CDR1 is SGHDT and CDR2 is YYEEEE. Here the CDR3 reads CASGTTGGEYNEQFF. Here the CDR3 DNA reads TGTGCCAGCGGGACTACAGGGGGCGAGTACAATGAGCAGTTCTTC.

This chain uses TRBV11-3 with TRBJ1-6, with a weak D call TRBD1 (6 bases). Trimming pared 1 base from V and 6 bases from J, leaving 13 bases between. The CDR3 contains 16 residues. Germline V CDR1 and CDR2: SGHNT, YENEEA. The CDR3, as DNA: TGTGCCAGCAGCTTAGTAGGGGGGCAGACTAATTCACCCCTCCACTTT. Translating it yields CASSLVGGQTNSPLHF.

The V gene is TRBV7-9, the J gene TRBJ2-5, with 10 bases matching TRBD2. The germline V gene has CDR1 SEHNR and CDR2 FQNEAQ (reference sequence). V dropped 6 bases and J dropped 5; count of bases not matched to a gene: 18. The length of the CDR3 is 18 residues. CDR3 amino acids: CASSAGGGLAGEYETQYF. The CDR3 region has the DNA TGTGCCAGCAGTGCGGGGGGTGGGCTAGCGGGAGAGTACGAGACCCAGTACTTC.

This chain links TRBV29-1 with TRBJ2-7; D possibly corresponds to TRBD2 (5 bases). V was shortened by 4 bases and J by 2 bases, with 12 bases between the two germline ends. Germline CDR1 SQVTM, CDR2 ANQGSEA. This CDR3 region has 13 residues. DNA of the CDR3: TGCAGCGTTGTGACTACTCTGCCCTACGAGCAGTACTTC. Its protein is CSVVTTLPYEQYF.

The rearrangement joins TRBV7-3 to TRBJ2-5, with TRBD2 matching 11 bases. The CDR3 consists of 15 residues. The ends lost 3 bases at V and 4 bases at J; junction bases unmatched: 4. Germline V lookup: CDR1 SGHTA, CDR2 FQGTGA. CDR3 nucleotide sequence: TGTGCCAGCAGCTTCATAGCGGGGGGGCGAGAGACCCAGTACTTC. It translates to CASSFIAGGRETQYF.

V gene TRBV19 combines with J gene TRBJ1-2; the D is unclear. Trimming pared 2 bases from V and 4 bases from J, leaving 8 bases between. The length of the CDR3 is 13 residues. The germline gives CDR1 LNHDA, CDR2 SQIVND (reference sequence). CDR3 DNA sequence: TGTGCCAGTAGTATACCCTCTACCTATGGCTACACCTTC. Amino acids: CASSIPSTYGYTF.

Written as DNA, the CDR3 is TGTGCCAGCAGCTCTGACAGGGCAGATACGCAGTATTTT. The encoded protein is CASSSDRADTQYF. The J gene is TRBJ2-3, the V gene TRBV5-4; 7 nucleotides agree with TRBD1. Germline trimming cut 3 bases from V and 4 bases from J; bases unmatched to any gene: 2. Germline V gene lookup returns CDR1 SGHNT and CDR2 YYREEE (reference sequence). This CDR3 has 13 residues.

The chain carries TRBV27 and TRBJ2-7; 7 positions agree with TRBD1. Germline V lookup: CDR1 MNHEY, CDR2 SMNVEV (reference sequence). CDR3 length: 11 residues. V was pared by 8 bases and J by 5 bases, with 3 bases of the junction left unmatched. The CDR3 DNA reads as TGTGCCAGCGCCGACAGGGACGAGCAGTACTTC. This encodes CASADRDEQYF.